One sample yielded the 8 T cell receptor beta chains listed below, sequenced in a study of T-cell reconstitution after alpha-beta-depleted transplantation in children. Preparation of the TCRbeta library was carried out with unique molecular identifiers. One entry per CDR3 protein results from TCRdb running MiXCR on the PCR reads. The top ten hold less than 60% of the sample, which has nearly 9,500 distinct CDR3 sequences, about 15% seen once. This sample comprised PBMCs, mostly from graft donor cells, obtained 60 days after TCRalphabeta/CD19-depleted stem cell transplant. The receptors were gathered from a male patient between 5 and 17 years old who had a stem cell transplant for acute lymphoblastic leukemia, so the T cells may come from the graft donor.

This clonotype was recorded at least ten times. In nucleotides, the CDR3 is TGTGCCACGAGCCGGGGCGGCGAGGACGAGCAGTACTTC. Protein sequence: CATSRGGEDEQYF. The chain links TRBV24-1 to TRBJ2-7; D tentatively reads TRBD1 or TRBD2 (5 bases each). Germline CDR1 and CDR2: KGHDR and SFDVKD. The CDR3 loop spans 13 amino acids. Trimming removed 10 bases from V and 5 bases from J, with 17 bases in between.

There are many counts of this clonotype. The chain is built from TRBV7-9 and TRBJ2-4; a weak D match, TRBD2 (6 bases). Between the trimmed V and J ends, which lost 1 base and 0 bases, there was a span of 13 bases. The CDR3 totals 17 residues. From germline, CDR1 is SEHNR and CDR2 FQNEAQ (reference sequence). The CDR3 spells CASSLGGGNLAKNIQYF. For the CDR3, the DNA is TGTGCCAGCAGCTTAGGAGGCGGGAACCTAGCCAAAAACATTCAGTACTTC.

CDR3 DNA: TGTGCCAGCAGGGCCGTCAGGGACGAGCAGTACTTC. Translating gives CASRAVRDEQYF. This chain uses TRBV2 with TRBJ2-7; perhaps TRBD1 as D (5 bases). CDR3 size: 12 residues. Per germline, CDR1 SNHLY and CDR2 FYNNEI. V gave up 6 bases and J gave up 5 bases, with 11 bases separating them.

This clonotype was observed at least ten times. This chain joins TRBV6-2 or TRBV6-3 and TRBJ2-1; 9 bases map to TRBD2. The V gene's germline CDR1 is MNHEY and CDR2 SVGEGT. V dropped 4 bases and J dropped 2; count of bases not matched to a gene: 6. The CDR3 spans 16 residues. The CDR3: CASSLYSGRAYNEQFF. The CDR3 nucleotides are TGTGCCAGCAGTTTGTATAGCGGGAGAGCCTACAATGAGCAGTTCTTC.

This clonotype has at least ten counts. The chain combines TRBV24-1 with TRBJ2-5; perhaps TRBD2 as D (6 bases). V was shortened by 1 base and J by 5 bases, with 10 bases between the two germline ends. CDR1 is KGHDR, CDR2 SFDVKD, per germline. The CDR3 has 14 amino acids. Here the CDR3 DNA reads TGTGCCACCAGTGATTTCGGGGGTGTGGAGACCCAGTACTTC. Its protein is CATSDFGGVETQYF.

In its sample, this clonotype was seen many times. The J gene is TRBJ2-2, the V gene TRBV12-1; TRBD2 is the table's D call and was not checked against the DNA. TRBV12-1 is described as a pseudogene. The CDR3 loop spans 21 amino acids. Here the CDR3 reads CASSSPTGTSGRDANTGELFF. The DNA of the CDR3 is TGTGCCAGCAGCTCGCCCACCGGGACTAGCGGGAGGGACGCGAACACCGGGGAGCTGTTTTTT.

The chain combines TRBV24-1 with TRBJ2-2, with D perhaps matching TRBD1 (5 bases). Trimming shortened V by 4 bases and J by 5 bases, and 16 bases separated the two germline ends. CDR1 and CDR2 from the germline V gene are KGHDR and SFDVKD. The CDR3 loop spans 16 amino acids. The CDR3 spells CATSDPGHHETGELFF. Written as DNA, the CDR3 is TGTGCCACCAGTGACCCTGGACACCATGAAACCGGGGAGCTGTTTTTT.

V gene TRBV20-1 combines with J gene TRBJ1-1; D gene uncertain. Germline V lookup: CDR1 DFQATT, CDR2 SNEGSKA (reference sequence). The CDR3 contains 16 residues. The ends were cut back, 0 bases at V and 1 base at J, with 15 bases in the middle. In nucleotides, the CDR3 is TGCAGTGCTAGAGACGCCGTATTGGGCAGGAACACTGAAGCTTTCTTT. Its protein product is CSARDAVLGRNTEAFF.